This T cell receptor beta chain stems from a study of blood T cell repertoires in COVID-19. The germline CDR1 and CDR2 sequences are SGHRS and YFSETQ. There are 14 residues in the CDR3. V was cut by 2 bases and J by 4 bases, with 12 bases left in between. Source study methods: Scientists estimated how many nucleated cells there were by amplifying reference gene primers. Using immunoSEQ multiplex PCR, the repertoire was profiled, and TCRdb retains in-frame clones only, with some absent. That table supplies the V and J calls and clone size; D and trimming were determined from the DNA. The table includes some 200,000 clones, about 91% detected once.

The clonotype originates from a woman in her forties with acute or convalescent COVID-19. Sequenced material: peripheral blood. The V call is TRBV5-1, the J call TRBJ1-2; possible D gene TRBD1, 5 bases. As DNA, the CDR3 is TGCGCCAGCAGCTTTAGTAGGGGTGCCTATGGCTACACCTTC. It encodes CASSFSRGAYGYTF.